Sequencing of this T cell receptor beta chain was carried out in a study of early T cells in non-severe SARS-CoV-2 infection. Background on the study: Sequenced bulk RNA came from whole blood that was unsorted, and chains were unpaired.

This clonotype turned up a few times. Its antigen is still unknown. Findings of the study overall: The study's VDJdb matching favored anti-spike CD8 responses and missed private and CD4 specificities.

Germline assignment: CDR1 SGHAT and CDR2 FQNNGV. The CDR3 covers 16 residues. The V end lost 0 bases, the J end lost 3 bases, and 13 bases lay between the germline ends. Each single cDNA molecule received a unique molecular identifier. TCRdb processed the 5' RACE reads anew with MiXCR; each CDR3 protein has one entry. The data hold roughly 55,000 distinct CDR3 sequences, with roughly 10% observed a single time. Sequenced: whole blood. V is TRBV11-2 and J is TRBJ2-3, with D possibly TRBD2 on 6 matching bases. The clonotype comes from an adult who was a healthcare worker with PCR-confirmed SARS-CoV-2 infection or an uninfected control (not recorded which). For the CDR3, the DNA is TGTGCCAGCAGCTTAGAACTAGCCCCACGGACAGATACGCAGTATTTT. Translating gives CASSLELAPRTDTQYF.